One sample yielded the 29 T cell receptor beta chains listed below, sequenced in a study of T cells after yellow fever vaccination. Each CDR3 protein gets one entry after TCRdb re-called the 5' RACE reads with MiXCR. The sample lists around 300,000 distinct CDR3 sequences, about 4.5% seen once, with roughly 21% in the top ten. The specimen comprised PBMCs, sampled 15 days after the yellow fever booster vaccination. The receptors originated from a man between 18 and 35 years old who received the YFV17D yellow fever vaccine.

The chain has TRBV20-1 and TRBJ1-1; 11 nucleotides agree with TRBD1. With 1 base clipped from V and 6 bases from J, the junction kept 13 bases outside the gene matches. The germline gives CDR1 DFQATT, CDR2 SNEGSKA (reference sequence). The CDR3 has 17 amino acids. DNA for the CDR3: TGCAGTGCTAGAGTAATGAAGGGACAGGGGGTTAATTCTGAAGCTTTCTTT. Translated, it gives CSARVMKGQGVNSEAFF.

The chain is built from TRBV12-3 or TRBV12-4 and TRBJ1-1; the D is unclear. This CDR3 has 13 residues. Trimming stripped 2 bases from V and 11 bases from J, with 15 bases between. The CDR3 nucleotides read TGTGCCAGCAGTTTAAACTACGGTTTTGGGGCTTTCTTT. Amino acids: CASSLNYGFGAFF.

The CDR3 here is CASSPGIHNYGYTF. The DNA of the CDR3 is TGTGCCAGCAGCCCGGGGATTCATAACTATGGCTACACCTTC. This chain uses TRBV7-9 with TRBJ1-2; D unclear. V was pared by 5 bases and J by 1 base, with 11 bases between. Germline lookup yields CDR1 SEHNR and CDR2 FQNEAQ (reference sequence). CDR3 length: 14 amino acids.

This clonotype was counted ten times or more. The chain employs TRBV5-1 and TRBJ2-1; a possible D gene is TRBD1 (6 bases). The CDR3 is made up of 15 amino acids. Trimming removed 0 bases from V and 0 bases from J, with 7 bases in between. CDR1 and CDR2 from the germline V gene are SGHRS and YFSETQ. CDR3 sequence reads: CASSLEGDSYNEQFF. The CDR3 DNA is TGCGCCAGCAGCTTGGAGGGGGACTCCTACAATGAGCAGTTCTTC.

The chain is built from TRBV7-9 and TRBJ2-1; the D gene is possibly TRBD2 (5 bases). The CDR3 consists of 14 residues. Trimming took 4 bases from V and 4 from J, leaving 11 bases between them. CDR1 is SEHNR, CDR2 FQNEAQ, per germline (reference sequence). The CDR3 DNA sequence: TGTGCCAGCAGCTCCGGACGGACTTACAATGAGCAGTTCTTC. It yields the protein CASSSGRTYNEQFF.

In this sample, this clonotype turned up many times. This chain joins TRBV7-2 and TRBJ1-2, with D unclear. CDR3 length: 13 residues. CDR1 and CDR2 from the germline V gene are SGHTA and FQGNSA. V lost 2 bases to trimming and J lost 5 bases, with 9 bases between them. The CDR3 loop reads CASSLNRGYGYTF. CDR3 sequence (DNA): TGTGCCAGCAGCTTAAACCGAGGGTATGGCTACACCTTC.

This clonotype was recorded many times. The V gene is TRBV7-6, the J gene TRBJ2-5; D is unresolved. Deletions cut 4 bases from V and 4 bases from J, with 10 bases between. Germline lookup yields CDR1 SGHVS and CDR2 FNYEAQ. CDR3 length equals 13 residues. The CDR3: CASSSLRRETQYF. In DNA form, the CDR3 reads TGTGCCAGCAGCTCCCTCCGGAGAGAGACCCAGTACTTC.

The sample holds many counts of this clonotype. V usage is TRBV28 and J usage is TRBJ1-2, with 8 bases lining up with TRBD1. Germline CDR1 reads MDHEN; CDR2 reads SYDVKM. CDR3 length: 15 residues. Losses at the gene ends were 6 bases for V and 5 bases for J; bases not matched to a gene: 11. The CDR3 DNA sequence: TGTGCCAGCAGGCCGGTCTGGGGACAGGCATATGGCTACACCTTC. Residues: CASRPVWGQAYGYTF.

This clonotype came up many times. V usage is TRBV6-4 and J usage is TRBJ2-1, with 14 bases matching TRBD2. The CDR3 sequence is 16 residues long. The germline V gene has CDR1 MRHNA and CDR2 SNTAGT. Unmatched junction bases numbered 9, after V lost 6 bases and J lost 8 bases. The DNA of the CDR3 is TGTGCCAGCAGCGCTGGACTAGCGGGGGGCAGTGATGAGCAGTTCTTC. It encodes CASSAGLAGGSDEQFF.

This clonotype was detected only a few times. This chain joins TRBV6-6 and TRBJ1-1, with D possibly TRBD1 on 5 matching bases. Germline CDR1 and CDR2: MNHNY and SVGAGI (reference sequence). CDR3 length: 13 residues. Trimming removed 7 bases from V and 4 bases from J, with 13 bases in between. The CDR3, as DNA: TGTGCCAGCACATCGGGACCGAGCACTGAAGCTTTCTTT. This gives the protein CASTSGPSTEAFF.

Many counts were recorded for this clonotype. This chain uses TRBV12-3 or TRBV12-4 with TRBJ2-3; no clear D. Trimming left V 3 bases short and J 2 bases short, with 6 bases between. The CDR3 is 13 residues long. The DNA of the CDR3 is TGTGCCAGCAGTTTCGGGTCCACAGATACGCAGTATTTT. Translation: CASSFGSTDTQYF.

The DNA of the CDR3 is TGTGCCAGCAGTTTAAGAATGGGTGGGTGGTACGAGCAGTACGTC. This sequence encodes CASSLRMGGWYEQYV. The chain links TRBV27 to TRBJ2-7; D not certain. CDR1 and CDR2 from the germline V gene are MNHEY and SMNVEV (reference sequence). The CDR3 covers 15 residues. V dropped 2 bases and J dropped 4 bases, with 15 bases sitting between them.

This clonotype was seen a handful of times. This sequence joins TRBV6-2 or TRBV6-3 and TRBJ2-7, with D perhaps TRBD1 (6 bases). V was pared by 6 bases and J by 3 bases, with 18 bases between. CDR1 MNHEY and CDR2 SVGEGT come from the germline V gene. The CDR3 is 15 amino acids. CDR3 protein: CASSRLQGPNYEQYF. DNA of the CDR3: TGTGCCAGCAGCCGGCTTCAGGGGCCAAACTACGAGCAGTACTTC.

The table lists this clonotype with many counts. The chain uses TRBV5-6 and TRBJ2-3; TRBD1 agrees at 7 bases. The CDR3 contains 18 residues. Germline CDR1 reads SGHDT; CDR2 reads YYEEEE. The V and J ends lost 0 bases and 2 bases, in that order; junction bases with no gene match: 12. CDR3: CASSLAEYMGQYTDTQYF. CDR3 DNA: TGTGCCAGCAGCTTGGCCGAGTATATGGGACAGTACACAGATACGCAGTATTTT.

This clonotype was detected ten times or more. The chain links TRBV7-8 to TRBJ2-7; tentatively, D is TRBD1 (5 bases). V gave up 2 bases and J gave up 2 bases, with 7 bases separating them. The CDR3 sequence is 13 residues long. Germline-derived CDR1 and CDR2 are SGHVS and FQNEAQ. In DNA form, the CDR3 reads TGTGCCAGCAGCTTAACAGGAACCTACGAGCAGTACTTC. Its protein is CASSLTGTYEQYF.

This clonotype was picked up a small number of times. This chain connects TRBV12-3 or TRBV12-4 to TRBJ1-1; D uncertain. V lost 6 bases and J 5 bases, leaving 16 bases between the germline ends. The CDR3 runs 14 residues. The CDR3 sequence: CASRTSMEGTEAFF. In DNA, the CDR3 is TGTGCCAGCAGGACTTCAATGGAAGGAACTGAAGCTTTCTTT.

This clonotype was picked up a small number of times. The chain joins TRBV9 to TRBJ1-2; TRBD1 might be the D (5 bases). V was clipped by 4 bases and J by 1 base, with 17 bases between them. Per the germline V gene, CDR1 is SGDLS and CDR2 is YYNGEE. The CDR3 has 16 amino acids. In nucleotides, the CDR3 is TGTGCCAGCAGCTCGACGGGTCAGGGAATTAACTATGGCTACACCTTC. It translates to CASSSTGQGINYGYTF. The whole variable domain, filled in from reference TRBV9 and TRBJ1-2, reads DSGVTQTPKHLITATGQRVTLRCSPRSGDLSVYWYQQSLDQGLQFLIQYYNGEERAKGNILERFSAQQFPDLHSELNLSSLELGDSALYFCASSSTGQGINYGYTFGSGTRLTVV.

This clonotype was observed a few times. This chain uses TRBV23-1 with TRBJ2-5; TRBD1 might be the D (7 bases). TRBV23-1 is an ORF, and what it does is uncertain. V lost 4 bases, J lost 5 bases, and 14 bases lay in between. The CDR3 has 14 amino acids. In DNA form, the CDR3 reads TGCGCCAGCAGTCCCAAACAGGGGAGGGAGACCCAGTACTTC. Translating gives CASSPKQGRETQYF.

This clonotype was observed at least ten times. The rearrangement joins TRBV4-1 to TRBJ2-3; possible D gene TRBD2, 7 bases. Germline-derived CDR1 and CDR2 are MGHRA and YSYEKL. The CDR3 runs 15 residues. V lost 9 bases and J lost 1, with 17 bases in between. The CDR3 bases are TGCGCCAGTGTCGGGGGGCGAGGGGGCACAGATACGCAGTATTTT. Translated, it gives CASVGGRGGTDTQYF.

At least ten counts were recorded for this clonotype. The chain carries TRBV4-2 and TRBJ1-6; D remains ambiguous. The germline V gene has CDR1 LGHNA and CDR2 YNFKEQ. The CDR3 runs to 19 residues. Trimming stripped 0 bases from V and 2 bases from J, with 17 bases between. CDR3 coding DNA: TGTGCCAGCAGCCAAGATGTAGGGAGAATTGGCACCTATAATTCACCCCTCCACTTT. Translated, it gives CASSQDVGRIGTYNSPLHF.

This clonotype was counted between two and nine times. The chain links TRBV6-5 to TRBJ2-5, with a weak D call TRBD2 (5 bases). Trimming left V 2 bases short and J 2 bases short, with 12 bases between. The CDR3 is 15 residues long. CDR1 MNHEY and CDR2 SVGAGI come from the germline V gene. The CDR3 spells CASSYSRERQETQYF. The CDR3 DNA sequence: TGTGCCAGCAGTTACAGCCGGGAAAGGCAAGAGACCCAGTACTTC.

The J gene is TRBJ2-4, the V gene TRBV2; TRBD2 agrees at 10 bases. Germline CDR1 and CDR2: SNHLY and FYNNEI. Trimming cost V 2 bases and J 9 bases; bases outside gene matches: 4. This CDR3 has 14 amino acids. CDR3 nucleotides: TGTGCCAGCAGTGAACTAGCGGGGGCGGGCATTCAGTACTTC. Protein product: CASSELAGAGIQYF.

This clonotype has only a few counts. The chain uses TRBV12-3 or TRBV12-4 and TRBJ2-2; no clear D. This CDR3 is 15 amino acids long. Trimming removed 6 bases from V and 7 bases from J, with 18 bases in between. CDR3 nucleotide sequence: TGTGCCAGCAGCCTAGTAGATTTAAGTGACGGGGAGCTGTTTTTT. Translated: CASSLVDLSDGELFF.

This clonotype showed up many times. The rearrangement links TRBV12-3 or TRBV12-4 to TRBJ1-1; D gene unclear. The CDR3 loop spans 13 amino acids. V gave up 4 bases and J gave up 0 bases, with 6 bases separating them. The CDR3 region has the DNA TGTGCCAGCAGTTATGTGCTGAACACTGAAGCTTTCTTT. Translating gives CASSYVLNTEAFF.

The chain uses TRBV12-3 or TRBV12-4 and TRBJ1-2, with D perhaps TRBD1 (5 bases). Trimming removed 2 bases at V and 2 bases at J, with 12 bases between. The CDR3 totals 15 residues. Here the CDR3 reads CASSLRRGGNYGYTF. The CDR3 bases are TGTGCCAGCAGTTTAAGGAGGGGCGGGAACTATGGCTACACCTTC.

This clonotype showed up just a few times. This chain joins TRBV7-9 and TRBJ2-5; 8 nucleotides align to TRBD2. V trimming: 5 bases; J trimming: 3 bases; junction bases outside the gene matches: 5. CDR3 length equals 14 residues. Germline V lookup: CDR1 SEHNR, CDR2 FQNEAQ (reference sequence). CDR3 nucleotide sequence: TGTGCCAGCAGCGGCCGGGGACTAGAAGAGACCCAGTACTTC. Translation: CASSGRGLEETQYF.

This clonotype was counted between two and nine times. The chain carries TRBV7-2 and TRBJ1-2, with a tentative D call TRBD1 (6 bases). V lost 1 base and J lost 3, with 12 bases in between. CDR1 is SGHTA, CDR2 FQGNSA, per germline. The CDR3 extends over 15 amino acids. The chain's CDR3 is CASSLDSNRDYGYTF. CDR3 nucleotide sequence: TGTGCCAGCAGCTTAGATAGTAACAGGGACTATGGCTACACCTTC.

In its sample, this clonotype was seen a few times. V usage is TRBV7-8 and J usage is TRBJ1-4; D gene unclear. The CDR3 covers 16 residues. The germline gives CDR1 SGHVS, CDR2 FQNEAQ. Trimming took off 1 base at V and 4 bases at J, with 13 bases between the two ends. The CDR3 is CASSLEIMQVNEKLFF. CDR3 in DNA: TGTGCCAGCAGCTTAGAGATCATGCAAGTTAATGAAAAACTGTTTTTT. The variable domain in full, with the rest retrieved from reference TRBV7-8 and TRBJ1-4, is GAGVSQSPRYKVAKRGQDVALRCDPISGHVSLFWYQQALGQGPEFLTYFQNEAQLDKSGLPSDRFFAERPEGSVSTLKIQRTQQEDSAVYLCASSLEIMQVNEKLFFGSGTQLSVL.

The rearrangement joins TRBV7-2 to TRBJ2-5, with a possible D match to TRBD2 (5 bases). The germline CDR1 and CDR2 sequences are SGHTA and FQGNSA. V was cut by 2 bases and J by 5 bases, with 12 bases left in between. This CDR3 comprises 14 residues. Written as DNA, the CDR3 is TGTGCCAGCAGCTTACGCTTCACGGGGGAGACCCAGTACTTC. Translation gives CASSLRFTGETQYF.